Below are 31 T cell receptor beta chains sequenced from a single sample in a study of T cell responses to AZD1222 COVID-19 vaccine. TCRdb's table, derived via immunoSEQ multiplex PCR, lists solely in-frame clones and lacks some. The sample yields tens of thousands of clones, roughly 81% seen once. This material consisted of peripheral blood, taken on day 0 of AZD1222 vaccination. These receptors came from an adult in good health.

The rearrangement links TRBV7-8 to TRBJ2-7, with a possible D match to TRBD2 (7 bases). This CDR3 has 14 amino acids. V dropped 5 bases and J dropped 6 bases, with 17 bases sitting between them. Germline V lookup: CDR1 SGHVS, CDR2 FQNEAQ. The CDR3 sequence: CASSPAGAGGEQYF. In nucleotides, the CDR3 is TGTGCCAGCAGCCCCGCGGGGGCCGGGGGCGAGCAGTACTTC. Complete variable domain (other parts from reference TRBV7-8 and TRBJ2-7): GAGVSQSPRYKVAKRGQDVALRCDPISGHVSLFWYQQALGQGPEFLTYFQNEAQLDKSGLPSDRFFAERPEGSVSTLKIQRTQQEDSAVYLCASSPAGAGGEQYFGPGTRLTVT.

Only a few counts were recorded for this clone. The chain couples TRBV5-1 to TRBJ2-5, with a tentative D call TRBD1 (6 bases). Germline V gives CDR1 SGHRS, CDR2 YFSETQ. This CDR3 region has 15 residues. V was trimmed by 3 bases and J by 5 bases, leaving 17 bases between them. The chain's CDR3 is CASSSGTRGVETQYF. The CDR3 DNA is TGCGCCAGCAGCTCCGGAACCAGGGGAGTTGAGACCCAGTACTTC.

V and J are TRBV6-5 and TRBJ1-2, with TRBD1 identical over 9 bases. This CDR3 has 15 residues. V gave up 4 bases and J gave up 3 bases; unmatched junction bases: 6. Germline V lookup: CDR1 MNHEY, CDR2 SVGAGI. CDR3 sequence: CASSSATGGHYGYTF. The CDR3 DNA reads as TGTGCCAGCAGTTCCGCCACAGGGGGCCACTATGGCTACACCTTC.

The chain couples TRBV10-3 to TRBJ2-7; possible D gene TRBD2, 6 bases. The germline V and J ends were trimmed by 4 bases and 7 bases, with 11 bases remaining between them. This CDR3 comprises 12 residues. In germline, CDR1 is ENHRY, CDR2 SYGVKD. In DNA form, the CDR3 reads TGTGCCATCAGTGTTAAGGAGGGGGAGCAGTACTTC. It translates to CAISVKEGEQYF.

The rearrangement uses TRBV5-4 and TRBJ2-3; D is undetermined. This CDR3 contains 14 residues. From germline, CDR1 is SGHNT and CDR2 YYREEE (reference sequence). Trimming left V 8 bases short and J 4 bases short, with 17 bases between. The CDR3 nucleotides are TGTGCCAGTAAACCGGGCACGGTCCCAGATACGCAGTATTTT. It specifies CASKPGTVPDTQYF.

This clone was seen once. V gene TRBV4-1 combines with J gene TRBJ2-4; TRBD1 might be the D (6 bases). Trimming removed 4 bases at V and 7 bases at J, with 17 bases between. Germline V gene lookup returns CDR1 MGHRA and CDR2 YSYEKL. The CDR3 is 15 residues long. Here the CDR3 DNA reads TGCGCCAGCAGCCCCCGGGAAGGTCAGGGGAACATTCAGTACTTC. Its protein is CASSPREGQGNIQYF.

The table lists this clone with a few counts. V usage is TRBV5-1 and J usage is TRBJ2-3, with 13 bases aligning to TRBD2. Germline V lookup: CDR1 SGHRS, CDR2 YFSETQ. V was clipped by 3 bases and J by 2 bases; unmatched bases: 6. The CDR3 is made up of 17 amino acids. CDR3 DNA: TGCGCCAGCAGCTCCTTGGGACTAGCGGGGCCCACAGATACGCAGTATTTT. Translated, it gives CASSSLGLAGPTDTQYF.

The chain combines TRBV11-2 with TRBJ2-1; 13 bases agree with TRBD2. Looked up from germline, CDR1 is SGHAT and CDR2 is FQNNGV. After removal of 5 bases from V and 8 bases from J, the junction contained 6 bases not matched to a gene. The CDR3 contains 15 residues. CDR3 residues: CASSAPGLAGYEQFF. CDR3 sequence (DNA): TGTGCCAGCAGCGCCCCGGGACTAGCGGGGTATGAGCAGTTCTTC.

The CDR3 region has the DNA TGTGCCAGCAGTTTGGGGAATAATGAAAAACTGTTTTTT. The encoded protein is CASSLGNNEKLFF. This chain joins TRBV28 and TRBJ1-4; no reliable D call. Germline V gene data show CDR1 as MDHEN and CDR2 as SYDVKM. The CDR3 has 13 amino acids. V lost 3 bases to trimming and J lost 4 bases, with 6 bases between them.

This chain connects TRBV9 to TRBJ2-1, with TRBD1 as a possible D gene (5 bases). The CDR3 contains 11 residues. CDR1 SGDLS and CDR2 YYNGEE come from the germline V gene. V was pared by 3 bases and J by 9 bases, with 7 bases between. The CDR3: CASSGGAEQFF. The CDR3, as DNA: TGTGCCAGCAGCGGTGGGGCTGAGCAGTTCTTC.

The J gene is TRBJ2-7, the V gene TRBV5-1; D unclear. The length of the CDR3 is 16 residues. The germline V gene has CDR1 SGHRS and CDR2 YFSETQ. Trimming took off 4 bases at V and 2 bases at J, with 19 bases between the two ends. CDR3 DNA sequence: TGCGCCAGCAGCCCCCGTTTGTTACAGCGCGCCTACGAGCAGTACTTC. As protein: CASSPRLLQRAYEQYF.

The J gene is TRBJ1-4, the V gene TRBV6-5; weak D call: TRBD1 (5 bases). Deletions cut 5 bases from V and 6 bases from J, with 13 bases between. This CDR3 region has 14 residues. Germline CDR1 MNHEY, CDR2 SVGAGI. The CDR3 sequence: CASSSREGDEKLFF. The DNA for the CDR3 is TGTGCCAGCAGTAGCAGGGAGGGTGATGAAAAACTGTTTTTT.

The chain carries TRBV28 and TRBJ2-1; 7 bases line up with TRBD2. Germline V gene lookup returns CDR1 MDHEN and CDR2 SYDVKM. After removal of 5 bases from V and 15 bases from J, the junction contained 7 bases not matched to a gene. The CDR3 is made up of 11 amino acids. CDR3 in amino acids: CASSGTTSLFF. In nucleotides, the CDR3 is TGTGCCAGCAGTGGGACTACCAGTCTGTTCTTC.

This chain joins TRBV4-3 and TRBJ1-5; 7 bases agree with TRBD1. This CDR3 is built from 16 residues. V dropped 3 bases and J dropped 9; count of bases not matched to a gene: 14. Germline CDR1 is LGHNA and CDR2 is YSLEER. The CDR3 bases are TGCGCCAGCAGCCAGAGCAAGCGGGACAGCCCATCGCCCCAGCATTTT. Its translation is CASSQSKRDSPSPQHF.

This rearrangement joins TRBV4-2 to TRBJ2-5; 14 bases are shared with TRBD2. CDR3 size: 18 residues. Germline trimming cut 5 bases from V and 0 bases from J; bases unmatched to any gene: 8. Germline CDR1 LGHNA, CDR2 YNFKEQ. The CDR3 here is CASSLRRGLAGDQETQYF. The CDR3 nucleotides are TGTGCCAGCAGCTTACGAAGGGGACTAGCGGGGGACCAAGAGACCCAGTACTTC.

This rearrangement joins TRBV7-2 to TRBJ2-7, with a possible D match to TRBD1 (6 bases). The CDR3 spans 17 residues. The V gene's germline CDR1 is SGHTA and CDR2 FQGNSA. Trimming shortened V by 5 bases and J by 9 bases, and 29 bases separated the two germline ends. CDR3: CASSPQDSLFVPVRQYF. The CDR3, as DNA: TGTGCCAGCAGCCCTCAGGACAGTCTTTTCGTGCCAGTTCGGCAGTACTTC.

The chain is built from TRBV7-8 and TRBJ1-1, with a weak D call TRBD1 (5 bases). Germline CDR1 SGHVS, CDR2 FQNEAQ. V lost 3 bases, J lost 1 base, and 12 bases lay in between. The CDR3 extends over 15 amino acids. This chain's CDR3 is CASSFPGVGNTEAFF. For the CDR3, the DNA is TGTGCCAGCAGCTTTCCGGGGGTCGGGAACACTGAAGCTTTCTTT.

CDR3 bases: TGTGCCAGCGACGAGGGACAGAACACTGAAGCTTTCTTT. Translated, it gives CASDEGQNTEAFF. V and J are TRBV28 and TRBJ1-1, with D maybe TRBD1 (6 bases). The CDR3 is made up of 13 amino acids. V dropped 8 bases and J dropped 1 base, with 11 bases sitting between them. Germline CDR1 reads MDHEN; CDR2 reads SYDVKM.

The chain links TRBV5-1 to TRBJ1-6; D is undetermined. This CDR3 spans 13 amino acids. V dropped 3 bases and J dropped 7 bases, with 8 bases sitting between them. The germline V gene has CDR1 SGHRS and CDR2 YFSETQ. The CDR3 bases are TGCGCCAGCAGCTCGGACGGGAATTCACCCCTCCACTTT. Translating it yields CASSSDGNSPLHF.

This clone was found once. The J gene is TRBJ1-2, the V gene TRBV9; no clear D. The CDR3 contains 13 residues. Germline-derived CDR1 and CDR2 are SGDLS and YYNGEE. Trimming took 0 bases from V and 1 from J, leaving 4 bases between them. The CDR3 DNA reads as TGTGCCAGCAGCGTAGTTGGTAACTATGGCTACACCTTC. It encodes CASSVVGNYGYTF.

This chain joins TRBV5-1 and TRBJ1-4; D might be TRBD1 (5 bases). In germline, CDR1 is SGHRS, CDR2 YFSETQ. V was trimmed by 0 bases and J by 2 bases, leaving 11 bases between them. The CDR3 loop spans 16 amino acids. This CDR3 reads CASSLAGAPTNEKLFF. The CDR3 DNA follows: TGCGCCAGCAGCTTGGCCGGGGCTCCCACTAATGAAAAACTGTTTTTT. Full variable domain (rest looked up from reference TRBV5-1 and TRBJ1-4): KAGVTQTPRYLIKTRGQQVTLSCSPISGHRSVSWYQQTPGQGLQFLFEYFSETQRNKGNFPGRFSGRQFSNSRSEMNVSTLELGDSALYLCASSLAGAPTNEKLFFGSGTQLSVL.

V and J are TRBV6-2 or TRBV6-3 and TRBJ1-2; maybe TRBD1 (5 bases). Per the germline V gene, CDR1 is MNHEY and CDR2 is SVGEGT. The CDR3 is made up of 14 amino acids. The V and J ends lost 5 bases and 7 bases respectively, with 17 bases between them. CDR3 residues: CASSTGREYGGYTF. The CDR3 DNA follows: TGTGCCAGCAGTACCGGCAGGGAATATGGTGGCTACACCTTC.

This clone turned up a few times. This chain connects TRBV11-2 to TRBJ2-2; D may be TRBD1 or TRBD2 (5 bases each). This CDR3 has 15 amino acids. V was cut by 0 bases and J by 6 bases, with 11 bases left in between. CDR1 and CDR2 (germline): SGHAT, FQNNGV. The CDR3 region has the DNA TGTGCCAGCAGCTTAGATGGCCGAGGGGCCGGGGAGCTGTTTTTT. Protein product: CASSLDGRGAGELFF.

The rearrangement uses TRBV13 and TRBJ1-3, with TRBD1 matching over 9 bases. Trimming at V came to 2 bases and at J to 2 bases, leaving 4 bases not matched to a gene. The CDR3 is 16 amino acids. Germline-derived CDR1 and CDR2 are PRHDT and FYEKMQ (reference sequence). CDR3 region: CASSLPGTGPGNTIYF. The CDR3 DNA is TGTGCCAGCAGCTTACCCGGGACAGGGCCTGGAAACACCATATATTTT.

The chain has TRBV7-9 and TRBJ1-5; D is uncertain. The V end was cut by 3 bases, the J end by 1 base, with 19 bases between. In germline, CDR1 is SEHNR, CDR2 FQNEAQ (reference sequence). The CDR3 sequence is 18 residues long. The CDR3 loop is CASSFSTSWGDSNQPQHF. CDR3 nucleotide sequence: TGTGCCAGCAGCTTCTCGACGTCATGGGGAGACAGCAATCAGCCCCAGCATTTT.

This clone was detected once. The genes are TRBV6-6 and TRBJ1-5; 7 bases map to TRBD1. The CDR3 length is 13 residues. With 6 bases clipped from V and 4 bases from J, the junction kept 3 bases outside the gene matches. In germline, CDR1 is MNHNY, CDR2 SVGAGI (reference sequence). CDR3 DNA sequence: TGTGCCAGCAGCGAGACAGGGAATCAGCCCCAGCATTTT. It codes for CASSETGNQPQHF.

The chain is built from TRBV4-3 and TRBJ2-1; D not certain. Germline V lookup: CDR1 LGHNA, CDR2 YSLEER. The CDR3 covers 15 residues. Between the trimmed V and J ends, which lost 0 bases and 3 bases, there was a span of 9 bases. CDR3 loop: CASSQENKNYNEQFF. CDR3 nucleotides: TGCGCCAGCAGCCAAGAGAACAAAAACTACAATGAGCAGTTCTTC.

The V and J genes are TRBV29-1 and TRBJ1-2; possibly TRBD1 for D (6 bases). Germline CDR1 reads SQVTM; CDR2 reads ANQGSEA. This CDR3 comprises 14 residues. Deletions cut 2 bases from V and 0 bases from J, with 10 bases between. The CDR3 reads CSVELGGSNYGYTF. Written as DNA, the CDR3 is TGCAGCGTTGAACTAGGGGGGTCTAACTATGGCTACACCTTC.

This clone occurred a few times. V usage is TRBV6-5 and J usage is TRBJ1-1, with D perhaps TRBD1 (5 bases). Trimming cost V 2 bases and J 8 bases, with 6 bases left between them. There are 11 residues in the CDR3. Germline V CDR1 and CDR2: MNHEY, SVGAGI. The CDR3 DNA follows: TGTGCCAGCAGTTACGGGGCAGAAGCTTTCTTT. Its protein product is CASSYGAEAFF.

This clone has a count of ten or more. The V gene is TRBV2, the J gene TRBJ2-7; 9 bases map to TRBD1. The CDR3 spans 14 residues. Germline V CDR1 and CDR2: SNHLY, FYNNEI. V trimming: 7 bases; J trimming: 5 bases; junction bases outside the gene matches: 9. The CDR3: CASNTGTGNNEQYF. CDR3 nucleotide sequence: TGTGCCAGCAATACCGGGACAGGGAACAACGAGCAGTACTTC.

The genes are TRBV7-8 and TRBJ1-1; 8 bases are shared with TRBD1. J was trimmed by 2 bases and V by 6 bases; bases with no gene match: 8. The CDR3 is made up of 15 amino acids. CDR1 and CDR2 (germline): SGHVS, FQNEAQ. This CDR3 reads CASSLMTGANTEAFF. The CDR3 DNA reads TGTGCCAGCAGTCTAATGACAGGGGCCAACACTGAAGCTTTCTTT.